This T cell receptor (beta chain) derives from a study of T cells in localized non-small cell lung cancer. Findings and limits, study-wide: The highest T cell clonality was in uninvolved adjacent lung, above tumor. Researchers found a median approximately 50 of the top 100 tumor clones in adjacent lung. Greater blood T cell density accompanied longer overall survival.

CDR3 size: 13 residues. The V end lost 5 bases, the J end lost 2 bases, and 10 bases lay between the germline ends. Germline V gives CDR1 SGHTA, CDR2 FQGNSA. A word on this clone: No antigen is known for it.

This table comes from immunoSEQ multiplex PCR, and its TCRdb copy is limited to in-frame clones, with some not included. In the table there are roughly 15,000 clones, over 75% of which are singletons. The sequencing here drew on peripheral blood, taken before any cancer treatment. The V gene is TRBV7-2, the J gene TRBJ2-7; D remains unclear. The receptor was derived from a female donor over 55 with stage III squamous cell lung carcinoma. The CDR3 is CASSLLGTYEQYF. In DNA, the CDR3 is TGTGCCAGCAGCCTACTGGGGACCTACGAGCAGTACTTC.